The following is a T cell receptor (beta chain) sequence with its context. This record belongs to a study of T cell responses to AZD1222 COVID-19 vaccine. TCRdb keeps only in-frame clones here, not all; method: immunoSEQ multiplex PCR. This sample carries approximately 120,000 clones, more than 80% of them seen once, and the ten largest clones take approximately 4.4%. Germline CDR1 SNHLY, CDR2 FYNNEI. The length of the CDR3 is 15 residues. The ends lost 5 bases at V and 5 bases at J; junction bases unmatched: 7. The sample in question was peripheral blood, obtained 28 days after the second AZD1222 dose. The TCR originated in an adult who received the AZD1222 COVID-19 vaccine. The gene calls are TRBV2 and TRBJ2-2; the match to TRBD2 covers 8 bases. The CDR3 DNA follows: TGTGCCAGCAGTCTCGGACTAGCAGGTACCGGGGAGCTGTTTTTT. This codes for CASSLGLAGTGELFF.